This is a list of T cell receptor beta chains from one sample in a study of blood T cells in healthy people across ages. TCRdb redid the calling of the 5' RACE reads with MiXCR, one entry per CDR3 protein. The sample records fewer than 750,000 distinct CDR3 sequences, 45% to 60% being singletons. The sample was blood. All receptors derive from a woman older than 75 in good health. Each CDR3 is given with its conserved first and last residue. A D gene is named only where the DNA matches it firmly. Not all rows give a size; the values are once, few, many and, for expanded clones, a class.

>-|TRBJ2-1|-|TRBV20-1
TGCAGTGCCCTAGCCCCATACAATGAGCAGTTCTTC
CSALAPYNEQFF
>-|TRBJ2-1|many|TRBV24-1
TGTGCCACCAGTGAGATCGGCTGGTACAATGAGCAGTTCTTC
CATSEIGWYNEQFF
>-|TRBJ2-1|many|TRBV27
TGTGCCAGCAGCCCTCGGCCGATCGCCGATTCCTACAATGAGCAGTTCTTC
CASSPRPIADSYNEQFF
>TRBD2|TRBJ2-1|-|TRBV29-1
TGCAGCGTTGACGAGCGTTTAGCGGGAGGTACCAATGAGCAGTTCTTC
CSVDERLAGGTNEQFF
>TRBD1|TRBJ2-3|-|TRBV4-3
TGCGCCAGCAGCTTCGACAGGGGGCAAGATACGCAGTATTTT
CASSFDRGQDTQYF
>TRBD1|TRBJ1-2|-|TRBV10-3
TGTGCCATCAGTGTGGGACAGAACTATGGCTACACCTTC
CAISVGQNYGYTF
>-|TRBJ1-2|once|TRBV4-1
TGCGCCAGCAGCCAAACCACGGGGAGCTATGGCTACACCTTC
CASSQTTGSYGYTF
>-|TRBJ1-1|many|TRBV6-5
TGTGCCAGCAGTGCCAGGGTGGGTACTGAAGCTTTCTTT
CASSARVGTEAFF
>TRBD1|TRBJ2-7|-|TRBV7-2
TGTGCCAGCAGCTTAGTTGGGACAGGGGGCTACGAGCAGTACTTC
CASSLVGTGGYEQYF
>-|TRBJ2-1|few|TRBV5-1
TGCGCCAGCAGCGCGCAGAGCTCCTACAATGAGCAGTTCTTC
CASSAQSSYNEQFF
>-|TRBJ2-1|many|TRBV20-1
TGCAGTGCTAGACTCGGGTCCAGCTCCTACAATGAGCAGTTCTTC
CSARLGSSSYNEQFF
>-|TRBJ2-7|-|TRBV27
TGTGCCAGCAGTTTAACGGGAACCAGCGACGAGCAGTACTTC
CASSLTGTSDEQYF
>-|TRBJ2-3|-|TRBV20-1
TGCAGTGCTAGAGAGACAGAAAAACTCACAGATACGCAGTATTTT
CSARETEKLTDTQYF
>TRBD2|TRBJ2-1|many|TRBV20-1
TGCAGTGCTCCAAATAGCGGGGGATCTGGTGATGAGCAGTTCTTC
CSAPNSGGSGDEQFF
>TRBD1|TRBJ2-7|many|TRBV7-2
TGTGCCAGCAGCTATGACAGGGCGAGCTCCTACGAGCAGTACTTC
CASSYDRASSYEQYF